This TCR beta chain was recorded in a study of blood T cell repertoires in COVID-19. Study as a whole: Sources were T cells, B-cell-depleted T cells, or PBMCs; the material itself was cDNA or gDNA.

The CDR3 extends over 15 amino acids. The germline CDR1 and CDR2 sequences are MNHEY and SVGEGT. Trimming stripped 0 bases from V and 2 bases from J, with 10 bases between. Profiled with immunoSEQ multiplex PCR; TCRdb holds only in-frame clones, not every one. The sample consists of tens of thousands of clones, around 86% of them appearing once. The sample was peripheral blood. The genes are TRBV6-2 or TRBV6-3 and TRBJ1-1; the D gene is possibly TRBD1 (5 bases). The receptor comes from a human donor with active COVID-19. The donor label of this sample is uncertain. The chain's CDR3 is CASSYSAGINTEAFF. In nucleotides, the CDR3 is TGTGCCAGCAGTTACTCGGCAGGGATTAACACTGAAGCTTTCTTT.